This T cell receptor beta chain was sequenced in a study of control samples from healthy donors and cancer patients. Germline V CDR1 and CDR2: SNHLY, FYNNEI. V was clipped by 4 bases and J by 1 base, with 8 bases between them. The CDR3 has 13 amino acids. Only in-frame clones appear in the TCRdb table, and some are missing; sequencing was by immunoSEQ multiplex PCR. Of 230,000 or so clones listed, about 95% are singletons. The sequence derives from a man aged 45 to 65 in good health. Sequencing was done on a sample of blood. The rearrangement uses TRBV2 and TRBJ2-7; D is undetermined. CDR3 nucleotide sequence: TGTGCCAGCAGTGTTCGACAATCCTACGAGCAGTACGTC. It specifies CASSVRQSYEQYV.